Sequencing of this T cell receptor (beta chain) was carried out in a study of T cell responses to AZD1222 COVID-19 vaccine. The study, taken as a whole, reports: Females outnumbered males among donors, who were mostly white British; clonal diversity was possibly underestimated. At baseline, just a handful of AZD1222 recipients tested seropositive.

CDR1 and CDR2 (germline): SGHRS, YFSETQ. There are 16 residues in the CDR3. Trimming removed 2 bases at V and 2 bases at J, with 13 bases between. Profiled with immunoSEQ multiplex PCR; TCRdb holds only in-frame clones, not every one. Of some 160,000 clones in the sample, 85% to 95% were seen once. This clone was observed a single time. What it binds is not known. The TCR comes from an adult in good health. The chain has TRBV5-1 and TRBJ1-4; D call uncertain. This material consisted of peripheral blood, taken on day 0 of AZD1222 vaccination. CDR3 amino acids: CASSLANLATNEKLFF. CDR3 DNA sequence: TGCGCCAGCAGCTTAGCCAACCTGGCGACTAATGAAAAACTGTTTTTT.